What follows is one TCR beta chain and its context. Measured with immunoSEQ multiplex PCR; TCRdb has only the in-frame clones, and not every one. The sample holds more than 25,000 clones, roughly nine tenths seen once. The data belong to a study of PD-1 and CTLA-4 blockade in melanoma. The CDR3 has 13 residues. The germline V gene encodes CDR1 KGHDR and CDR2 SFDVKD. Trimming stripped 10 bases from V and 8 bases from J, with 17 bases between. The input for sequencing was CD8+ T cells from peripheral blood, taken before anti-PD-1 treatment. The sequence derives from a human donor with melanoma. The J gene is TRBJ2-4, the V gene TRBV24-1; D uncertain. In nucleotides, the CDR3 is TGTGCCACTACCGCCCCCAGAAGAGACATTCAGTACTTC. Translation gives CATTAPRRDIQYF.